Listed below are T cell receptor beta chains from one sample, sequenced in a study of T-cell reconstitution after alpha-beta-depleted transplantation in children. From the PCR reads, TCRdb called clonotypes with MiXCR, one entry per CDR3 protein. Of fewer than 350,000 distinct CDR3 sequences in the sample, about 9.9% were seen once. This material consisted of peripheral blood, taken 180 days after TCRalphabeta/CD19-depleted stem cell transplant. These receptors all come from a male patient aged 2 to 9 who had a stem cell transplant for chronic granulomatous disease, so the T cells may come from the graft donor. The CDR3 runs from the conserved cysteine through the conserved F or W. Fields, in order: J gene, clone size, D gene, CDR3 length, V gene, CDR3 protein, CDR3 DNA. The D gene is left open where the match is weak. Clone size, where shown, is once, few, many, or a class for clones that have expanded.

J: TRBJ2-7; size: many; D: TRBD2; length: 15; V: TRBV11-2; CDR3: CASSFQAGGPYEQYF; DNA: TGTGCCAGCAGCTTTCAGGCGGGAGGACCCTACGAGCAGTACTTC
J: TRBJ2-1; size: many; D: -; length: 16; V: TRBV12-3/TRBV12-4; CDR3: CASSFPLSDFFNEQFF; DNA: TGTGCCAGCAGTTTCCCCCTATCGGACTTTTTCAATGAGCAGTTCTTC
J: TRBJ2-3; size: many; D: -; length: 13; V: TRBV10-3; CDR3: CAISAQGTDTQYF; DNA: TGTGCCATCAGCGCCCAGGGAACAGATACGCAGTATTTT
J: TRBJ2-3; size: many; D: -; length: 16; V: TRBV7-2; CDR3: CASSFRVGTTPDTQYF; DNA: TGTGCCAGCAGCTTCCGTGTAGGGACCACCCCCGATACGCAGTATTTT
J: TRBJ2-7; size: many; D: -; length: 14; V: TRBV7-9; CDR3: CASSLPGESYEQYF; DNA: TGTGCCAGCAGCTTGCCCGGAGAGTCCTACGAGCAGTACTTC
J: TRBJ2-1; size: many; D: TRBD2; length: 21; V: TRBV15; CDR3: CATSRDRLGLAGSVAHNEQFF; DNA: TGTGCCACCAGCAGAGATCGACTCGGACTAGCGGGAAGCGTGGCCCACAATGAGCAGTTCTTC
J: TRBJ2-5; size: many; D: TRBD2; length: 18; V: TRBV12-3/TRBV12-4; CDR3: CASSSYRPGLADGETQYF; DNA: TGTGCCAGCAGCTCGTATCGTCCGGGACTAGCGGACGGAGAGACCCAGTACTTC
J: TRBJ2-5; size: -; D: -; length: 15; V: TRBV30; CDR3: CAWSPGSIPQETQYF; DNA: TGTGCCTGGAGTCCGGGGTCAATACCCCAAGAGACCCAGTACTTC
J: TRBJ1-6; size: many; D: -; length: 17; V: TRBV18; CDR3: CASSPLDGSSYNSPLHF; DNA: TGTGCCAGCTCACCACTGGACGGAAGCTCCTATAATTCACCCCTCCACTTT
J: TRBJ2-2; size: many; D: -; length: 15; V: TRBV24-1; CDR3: CATSSAYANTGELFF; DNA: TGTGCCACCAGTTCCGCATATGCGAACACCGGGGAGCTGTTTTTT
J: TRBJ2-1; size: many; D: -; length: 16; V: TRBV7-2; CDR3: CASSLGLGSDYNEQFF; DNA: TGTGCCAGCAGCTTAGGGCTGGGTAGCGATTACAATGAGCAGTTCTTC
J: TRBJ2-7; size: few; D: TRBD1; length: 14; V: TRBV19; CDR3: CASSMGTGIYEQYF; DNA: TGTGCCAGTAGTATGGGGACAGGGATCTACGAGCAGTACTTC
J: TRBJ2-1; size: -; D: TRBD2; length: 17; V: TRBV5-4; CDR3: CASSPGGSGGRVGEQFF; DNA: TGTGCCAGCAGCCCCGGGGGTTCGGGGGGGCGGGTCGGTGAGCAGTTCTTC
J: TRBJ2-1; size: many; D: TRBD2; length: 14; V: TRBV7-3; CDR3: CASSPVAGGNEQFF; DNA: TGTGCCAGCTCTCCCGTAGCGGGAGGCAATGAGCAGTTCTTC
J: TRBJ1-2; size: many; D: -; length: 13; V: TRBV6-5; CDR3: CASSYQTSGGYTF; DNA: TGTGCCAGCAGTTACCAGACGTCTGGTGGCTACACCTTC
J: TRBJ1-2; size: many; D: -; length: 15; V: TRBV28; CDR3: CASSTGGGFYYGYTF; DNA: TGTGCCAGCAGCACCGGTGGGGGTTTCTACTATGGCTACACCTTC
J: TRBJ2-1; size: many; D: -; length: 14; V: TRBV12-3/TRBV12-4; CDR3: CASSLGRPFNEQFF; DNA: TGTGCCAGCAGTTTGGGGCGGCCGTTTAATGAGCAGTTCTTC
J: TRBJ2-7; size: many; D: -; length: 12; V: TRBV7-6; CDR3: CASSQGLLEQYF; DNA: TGTGCCAGCAGCCAGGGACTTCTCGAGCAGTACTTC
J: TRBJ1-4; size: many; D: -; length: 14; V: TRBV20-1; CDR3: CSARGGRKVEKLFF; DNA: TGCAGTGCTAGAGGCGGCAGGAAAGTTGAAAAACTGTTTTTT
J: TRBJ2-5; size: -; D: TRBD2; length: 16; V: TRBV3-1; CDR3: CASSLETSGNQETQYF; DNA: TGTGCCAGCAGCCTCGAGACTAGCGGAAATCAAGAGACCCAGTACTTC
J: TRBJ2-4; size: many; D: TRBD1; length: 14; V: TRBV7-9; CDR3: CASSLAGQENIQYF; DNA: TGTGCCAGCAGCTTAGCGGGACAGGAAAACATTCAGTACTTC
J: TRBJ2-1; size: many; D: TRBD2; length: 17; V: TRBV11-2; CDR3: CASSGTSGRLIHNEQFF; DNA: TGTGCCAGCAGCGGGACTAGCGGGCGCCTAATCCACAATGAGCAGTTCTTC
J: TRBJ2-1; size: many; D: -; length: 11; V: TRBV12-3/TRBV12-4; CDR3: CASRRTDEQFF; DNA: TGTGCCAGCAGGCGAACGGATGAGCAGTTCTTC
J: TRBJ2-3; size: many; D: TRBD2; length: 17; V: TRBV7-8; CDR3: CASSPGTSGRGTDTQYF; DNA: TGTGCCAGCAGCCCAGGGACTAGCGGGAGGGGGACAGATACGCAGTATTTT
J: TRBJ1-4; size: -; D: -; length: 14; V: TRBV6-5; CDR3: CASRGGRAREKLFF; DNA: TGTGCCAGCAGAGGTGGCAGGGCTCGTGAAAAACTGTTTTTT
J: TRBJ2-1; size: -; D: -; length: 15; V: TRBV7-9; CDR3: CASSRTGTAYNEQFF; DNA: TGTGCCAGCAGCCGCACCGGGACGGCATACAATGAGCAGTTCTTC
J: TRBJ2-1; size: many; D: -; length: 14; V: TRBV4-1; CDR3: CASSQRPPLGEQFF; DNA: TGCGCCAGCAGCCAAAGGCCCCCTCTAGGCGAGCAGTTCTTC
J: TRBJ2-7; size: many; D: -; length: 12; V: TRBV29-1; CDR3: CSVQQGRGEQYF; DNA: TGCAGCGTTCAGCAGGGCCGGGGCGAGCAGTACTTC
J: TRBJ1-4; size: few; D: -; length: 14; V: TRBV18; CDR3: CASSASATNEKLFF; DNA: TGTGCCAGCTCCGCCAGTGCAACTAATGAAAAACTGTTTTTT
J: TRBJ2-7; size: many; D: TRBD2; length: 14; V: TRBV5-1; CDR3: CASGKTSGTYEQYF; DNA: TGCGCCAGCGGCAAGACTAGCGGGACCTACGAGCAGTACTTC
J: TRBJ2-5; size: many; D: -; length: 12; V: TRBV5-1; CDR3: CASSPSQETQYF; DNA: TGCGCCAGCAGCCCTTCCCAAGAGACCCAGTACTTC
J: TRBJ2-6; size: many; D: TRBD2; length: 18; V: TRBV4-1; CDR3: CASSQVLAGSTGANVLTF; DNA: TGCGCCAGCAGCCAAGTCCTAGCGGGATCCACTGGGGCCAACGTCCTGACTTTC
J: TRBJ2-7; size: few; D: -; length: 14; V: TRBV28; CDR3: CASQQGPSSYEQYF; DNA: TGTGCCAGTCAACAGGGACCTTCCTCCTACGAGCAGTACTTC
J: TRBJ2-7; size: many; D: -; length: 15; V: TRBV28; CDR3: CASSLVASAHYEQYF; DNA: TGTGCCAGCAGTTTAGTGGCTAGCGCACACTACGAGCAGTACTTC
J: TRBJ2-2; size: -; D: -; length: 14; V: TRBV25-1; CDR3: CASSRGRDTGELFF; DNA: TGTGCCAGCAGTAGAGGCAGGGACACCGGGGAGCTGTTTTTT
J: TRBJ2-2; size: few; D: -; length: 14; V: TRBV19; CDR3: CASSKTPNTGELFF; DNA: TGTGCCAGTAGTAAGACCCCGAACACCGGGGAGCTGTTTTTT
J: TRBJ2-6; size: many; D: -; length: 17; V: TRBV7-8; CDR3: CASSLARVGIAANVLTF; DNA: TGTGCCAGCAGCTTAGCGCGAGTAGGGATAGCGGCCAACGTCCTGACTTTC
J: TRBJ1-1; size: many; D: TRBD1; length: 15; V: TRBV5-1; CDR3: CASSPGDRGFTEAFF; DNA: TGCGCCAGCAGCCCGGGGGACAGGGGCTTCACTGAAGCTTTCTTT
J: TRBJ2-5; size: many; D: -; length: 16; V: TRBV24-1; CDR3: CATSDLNNEGQETQYF; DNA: TGTGCCACCAGTGATTTGAACAACGAAGGGCAAGAGACCCAGTACTTC
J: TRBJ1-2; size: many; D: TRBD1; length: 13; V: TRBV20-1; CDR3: CSAASGTGDGYTF; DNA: TGCAGTGCTGCTTCCGGGACAGGGGATGGCTACACCTTC
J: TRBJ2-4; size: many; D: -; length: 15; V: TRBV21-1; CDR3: CASTRRSIAKNIQYF; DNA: TGTGCCAGCACCAGACGGTCAATAGCCAAAAACATTCAGTACTTC
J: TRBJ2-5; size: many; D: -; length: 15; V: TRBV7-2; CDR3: CASSLGFAGQETQYF; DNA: TGTGCCAGCAGCTTAGGATTCGCGGGGCAAGAGACCCAGTACTTC
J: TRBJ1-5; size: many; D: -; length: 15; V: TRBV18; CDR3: CASSPIQGSNQPQHF; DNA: TGTGCCAGCTCACCGATACAGGGAAGCAATCAGCCCCAGCATTTT
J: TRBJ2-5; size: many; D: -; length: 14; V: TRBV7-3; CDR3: CASSLLGQVETQYF; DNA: TGTGCCAGCAGCTTACTGGGGCAGGTGGAGACCCAGTACTTC
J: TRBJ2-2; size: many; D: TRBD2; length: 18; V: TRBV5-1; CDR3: CASSSGLAGSTNTGELFF; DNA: TGCGCCAGCAGCTCGGGACTAGCGGGTTCCACGAACACCGGGGAGCTGTTTTTT
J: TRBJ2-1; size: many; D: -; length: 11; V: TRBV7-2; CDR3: CASSPGANRFF; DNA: TGTGCCAGCAGCCCGGGGGCCAATCGGTTCTTC
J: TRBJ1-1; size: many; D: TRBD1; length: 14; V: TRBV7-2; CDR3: CASSLVQGALEAFF; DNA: TGTGCCAGCAGCTTAGTTCAGGGGGCTCTTGAAGCTTTCTTT
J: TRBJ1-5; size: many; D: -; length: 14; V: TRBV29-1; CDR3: CSAGRWQGSRPQHF; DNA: TGCAGCGCCGGAAGGTGGCAGGGGAGTCGGCCCCAGCATTTT
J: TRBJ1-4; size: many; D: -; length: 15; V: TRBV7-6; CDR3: CASSPFRQLNEKLFF; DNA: TGTGCCAGCAGCCCGTTCCGACAGCTTAATGAAAAACTGTTTTTT
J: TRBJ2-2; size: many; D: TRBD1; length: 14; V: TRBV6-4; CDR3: CASSEDRGAGELFF; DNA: TGTGCCAGCAGTGAAGACAGGGGGGCCGGGGAGCTGTTTTTT
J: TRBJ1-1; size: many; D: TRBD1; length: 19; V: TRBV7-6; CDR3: CASSLDYWGQGTRNTEAFF; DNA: TGTGCCAGCAGCTTAGATTATTGGGGACAGGGGACGAGGAACACTGAAGCTTTCTTT
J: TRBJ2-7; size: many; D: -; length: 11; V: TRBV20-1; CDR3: CSASSTYEQYF; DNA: TGCAGTGCTAGTTCCACCTACGAGCAGTACTTC
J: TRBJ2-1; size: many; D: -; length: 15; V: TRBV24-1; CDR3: CATSDLLSPAAGQFF; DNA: TGTGCCACCAGTGATTTGCTGTCCCCAGCGGCGGGGCAGTTCTTC
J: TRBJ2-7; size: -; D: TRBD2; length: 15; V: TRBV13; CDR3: CASSSQLVSGGEQYF; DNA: TGTGCCAGCAGCTCCCAATTAGTCTCCGGGGGGGAGCAGTACTTC